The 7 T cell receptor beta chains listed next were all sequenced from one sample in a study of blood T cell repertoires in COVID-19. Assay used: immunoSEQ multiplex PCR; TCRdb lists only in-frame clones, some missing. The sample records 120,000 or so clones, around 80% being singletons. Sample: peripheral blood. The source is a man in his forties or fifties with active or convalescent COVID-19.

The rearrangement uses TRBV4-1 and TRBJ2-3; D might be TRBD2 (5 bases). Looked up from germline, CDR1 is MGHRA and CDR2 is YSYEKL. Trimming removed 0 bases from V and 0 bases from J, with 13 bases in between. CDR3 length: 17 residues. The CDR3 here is CASSQERSGSSTDTQYF. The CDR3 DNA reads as TGCGCCAGCAGCCAAGAGAGGAGCGGATCAAGCACAGATACGCAGTATTTT.

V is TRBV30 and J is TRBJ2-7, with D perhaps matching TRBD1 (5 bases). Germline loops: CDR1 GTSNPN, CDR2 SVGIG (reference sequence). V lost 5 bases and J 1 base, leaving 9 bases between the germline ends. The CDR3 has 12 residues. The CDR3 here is CAWRRGSYEQYF. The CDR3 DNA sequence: TGTGCCTGGCGTAGGGGTTCCTACGAGCAGTACTTC.

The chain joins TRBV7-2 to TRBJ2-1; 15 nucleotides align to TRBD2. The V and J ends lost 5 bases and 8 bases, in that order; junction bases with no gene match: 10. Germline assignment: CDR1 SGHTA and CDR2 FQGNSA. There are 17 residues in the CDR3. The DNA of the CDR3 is TGTGCCAGCAGCCCGGGGACTAGCGGGGGGTTCTGGGATGAGCAGTTCTTC. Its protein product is CASSPGTSGGFWDEQFF.

The CDR3 here is CASSQTVGTVNSPLHF. The CDR3 DNA is TGCGCCAGCAGCCAGACTGTCGGGACAGTTAATTCACCCCTCCACTTT. This rearrangement joins TRBV4-1 to TRBJ1-6; 7 bases line up with TRBD1. This CDR3 is built from 16 residues. V shed 3 bases and J 6 bases; nucleotides not matched to a gene: 8. Germline assignment: CDR1 MGHRA and CDR2 YSYEKL.

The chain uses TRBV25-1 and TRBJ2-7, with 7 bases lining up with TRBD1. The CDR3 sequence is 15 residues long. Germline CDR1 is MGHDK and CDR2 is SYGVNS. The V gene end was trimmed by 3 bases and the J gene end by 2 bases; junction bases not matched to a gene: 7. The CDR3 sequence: CASSDTQGNPYEQYF. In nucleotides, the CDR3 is TGTGCCAGCAGTGATACACAGGGGAATCCCTACGAGCAGTACTTC.

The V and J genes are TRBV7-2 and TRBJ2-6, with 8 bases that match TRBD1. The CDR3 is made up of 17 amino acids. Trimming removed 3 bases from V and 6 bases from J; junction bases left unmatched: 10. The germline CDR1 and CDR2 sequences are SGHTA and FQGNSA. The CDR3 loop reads CASSFETGVFSANVLTF. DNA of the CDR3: TGTGCCAGCAGCTTTGAGACAGGGGTGTTTTCGGCCAACGTCCTGACTTTC.

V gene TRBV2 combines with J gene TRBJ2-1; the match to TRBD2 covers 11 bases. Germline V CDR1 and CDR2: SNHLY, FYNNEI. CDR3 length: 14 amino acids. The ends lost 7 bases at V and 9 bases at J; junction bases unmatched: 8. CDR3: CASMRLAGGSEQFF. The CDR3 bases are TGTGCCAGCATGCGCCTAGCGGGAGGAAGTGAGCAGTTCTTC.